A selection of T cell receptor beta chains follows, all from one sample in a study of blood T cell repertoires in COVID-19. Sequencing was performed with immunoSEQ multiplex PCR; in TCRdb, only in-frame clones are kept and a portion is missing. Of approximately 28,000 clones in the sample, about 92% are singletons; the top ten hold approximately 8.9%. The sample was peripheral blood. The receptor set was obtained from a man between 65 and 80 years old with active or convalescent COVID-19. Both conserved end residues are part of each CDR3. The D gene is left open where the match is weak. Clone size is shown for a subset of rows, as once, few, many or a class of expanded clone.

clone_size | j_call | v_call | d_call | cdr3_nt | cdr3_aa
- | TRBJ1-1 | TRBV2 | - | TGTGCCAGCAGCTTGCAGGGGAACACTGAAGCTTTCTTT | CASSLQGNTEAFF
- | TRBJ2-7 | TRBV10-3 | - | TGTGCCACGCGGGACGTGGGAAGCTCCTACGAGCAGTACTTC | CATRDVGSSYEQYF
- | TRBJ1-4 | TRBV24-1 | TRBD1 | TGTGCCACCAGTGACCCCGACAGGGGAGGAGATGAAAAACTGTTTTTT | CATSDPDRGGDEKLFF
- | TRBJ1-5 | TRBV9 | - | TGTGCCAGCAGCGTAGGATTGGAGGATCAGCCCCAGCATTTT | CASSVGLEDQPQHF
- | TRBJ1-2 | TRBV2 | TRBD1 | TGTGCCAGCAGCGTTTCCCGGACAGGATACAACTATGGCTACACCTTC | CASSVSRTGYNYGYTF
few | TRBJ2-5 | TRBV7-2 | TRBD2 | TGTGCCAGCAGCTTTGGTAATAGCGGGAGGACGGAGACCCAGTACTTC | CASSFGNSGRTETQYF
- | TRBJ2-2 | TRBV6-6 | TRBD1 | TGTGCCAGCAGTTGGGGACAGGGGAACACCGGGGAGCTGTTTTTT | CASSWGQGNTGELFF
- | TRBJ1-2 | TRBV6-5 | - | TGTGCCAGCAGTTACACGGGGAATAACTATGGCTACACCTTC | CASSYTGNNYGYTF
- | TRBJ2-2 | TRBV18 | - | TGTGCCAGCTCACCAGGCACCCCAAACACCGGGGAGCTGTTTTTT | CASSPGTPNTGELFF
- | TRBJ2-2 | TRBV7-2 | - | TGTGCCAGCAGCCGGATTCAGGGTGGCGCCGGGGAGCTGTTTTTT | CASSRIQGGAGELFF
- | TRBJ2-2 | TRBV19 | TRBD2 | TGTGCCAGTAGTAACGTGCGGGGGTCTACTTTCGGGGAGCTGTTTTTT | CASSNVRGSTFGELFF
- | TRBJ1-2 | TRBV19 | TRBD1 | TGTGCCAGTAGTATTGCGGGACAGGGACTTGCAAGTGGCTACACCTTC | CASSIAGQGLASGYTF
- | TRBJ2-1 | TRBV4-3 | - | TGCGCCAGCAGCCAGCGAGGGGGTTCCTACAATGAGCAGTTCTTC | CASSQRGGSYNEQFF
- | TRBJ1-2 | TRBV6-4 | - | TGTGCCAGCAGTTACAAGGTTCCCTGGGTGGAGGGCTACACCTTC | CASSYKVPWVEGYTF
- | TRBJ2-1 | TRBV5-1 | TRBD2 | TGCGCCAGCAGCTCATTGGTAGCGGGGACCTCCTACAATGAGCAGTTCTTC | CASSSLVAGTSYNEQFF
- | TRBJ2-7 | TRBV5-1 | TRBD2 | TGCGCCAGCAGCTTGGGCCTAGCGGGGGGATCATCCTACGAGCAGTACTTC | CASSLGLAGGSSYEQYF
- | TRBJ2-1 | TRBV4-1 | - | TGCGCCAGCAGCCAAGTAGCGTTCAACACGTACAATGAGCAGTTCTTC | CASSQVAFNTYNEQFF
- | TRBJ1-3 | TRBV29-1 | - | TGCAGTGCAACGGAGGGCGCGGGAGGAAACACCATATATTTT | CSATEGAGGNTIYF
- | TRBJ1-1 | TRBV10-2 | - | TGCGCCAGCAGTGAGGGTGGGGAGGTGAACACTGAAGCTTTCTTT | CASSEGGEVNTEAFF
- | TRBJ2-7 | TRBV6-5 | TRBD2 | TGTGCCAGCAGTTACTCGATGGGTGCGGGAGCCTACGAGCAGTACTTC | CASSYSMGAGAYEQYF
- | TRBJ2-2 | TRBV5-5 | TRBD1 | TGTGCCAGCAGCGACAGGGCTCCGACCGGGGAGCTGTTTTTT | CASSDRAPTGELFF
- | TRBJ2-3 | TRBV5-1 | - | TGCGCCAGCAGCCACAACGGACAGTCCGATACGCAGTATTTT | CASSHNGQSDTQYF
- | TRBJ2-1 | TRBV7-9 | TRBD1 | TGTGCCACAGGGGGTATGAATGAGCAGTTCTTC | CATGGMNEQFF
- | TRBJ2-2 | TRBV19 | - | TGTGCCAGTAGTATTCCCCGGGAGCTTAACACCGGGGAGCTGTTTTTT | CASSIPRELNTGELFF
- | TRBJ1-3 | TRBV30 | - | TGTGCCTGGAGTGTGACTATTGGAAACACCATATATTTT | CAWSVTIGNTIYF
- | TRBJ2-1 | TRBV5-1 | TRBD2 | TGCGCCAGCAGCCCCGGGGGGGCGGAGCAGTTCTTC | CASSPGGAEQFF
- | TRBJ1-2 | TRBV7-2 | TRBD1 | TGTGCCAGCAGCTTCCGACAGGGGAGCTATGGCTACACCTTC | CASSFRQGSYGYTF
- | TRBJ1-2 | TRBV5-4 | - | TGTGCCAGCAGCTTGGAGTACACTAACTATGGCTACACCTTC | CASSLEYTNYGYTF
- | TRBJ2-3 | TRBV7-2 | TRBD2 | TGTGCCAGCAGCTTAGCGCTGGGGGGACTAGAGCGGGAGTATTTT | CASSLALGGLEREYF
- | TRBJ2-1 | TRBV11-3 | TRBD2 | TGTGCCAGCAGCTTAGATAGCGGGACTTACAATGAGCAGTTCTTC | CASSLDSGTYNEQFF
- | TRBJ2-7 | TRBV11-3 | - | TGTGCCAGCAGCTTAAGCTCTATCTCCTACGAGCAGTACTTC | CASSLSSISYEQYF
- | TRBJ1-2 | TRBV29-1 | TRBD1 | TGCAGCGTTGGCGACAGGGGAGGCTATGGCTACACCTTC | CSVGDRGGYGYTF
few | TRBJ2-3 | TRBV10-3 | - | TGTGCCATCAGGACAGGACAGAGCACAGATACGCAGTATTTT | CAIRTGQSTDTQYF
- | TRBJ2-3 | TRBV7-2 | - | TGTGCCAGCAGCTTAAGCGGTGTCTCCCCAGGGCAGTATTTT | CASSLSGVSPGQYF
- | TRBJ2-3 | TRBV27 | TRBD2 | TGTGCCAGCAGTTTAGTGGGACTAGCGGGGGACGGGGGAGATACGCAGTATTTT | CASSLVGLAGDGGDTQYF
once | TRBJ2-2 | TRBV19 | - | TGTGCCAGTAGTATTTTCCGGGGGGCTGACACCGGGGAGCTGTTTTTT | CASSIFRGADTGELFF
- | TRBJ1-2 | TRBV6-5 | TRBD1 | TGTGCCAGCAGCGTGGGACAGGGTTTAGGCTACACCTTC | CASSVGQGLGYTF
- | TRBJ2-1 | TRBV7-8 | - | TGTGCCAGCAGCTTAAGGGGAGCGGGCTTCAATGAGCAGTTCTTC | CASSLRGAGFNEQFF
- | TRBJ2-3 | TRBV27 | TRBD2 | TGTGCCAGCAGTCCTCAAGGGACTAGCGCCACAGATACGCAGTATTTT | CASSPQGTSATDTQYF
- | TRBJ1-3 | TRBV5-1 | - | TGCGCCAGCAGCTTGTGGGGCAGCAACTCTGGAAACACCATATATTTT | CASSLWGSNSGNTIYF
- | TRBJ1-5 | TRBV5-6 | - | TGTGCCAGCAGCTCCCGAAGGGGTCAGCCCCAGCATTTT | CASSSRRGQPQHF
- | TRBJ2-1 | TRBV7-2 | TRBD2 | TGTGCCAGCAGCTCACCCGGGGGGGCAAACAATGAGCAGTTCTTC | CASSSPGGANNEQFF
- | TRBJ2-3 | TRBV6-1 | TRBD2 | TGTGCCAGCAGTGAAACTAGCGGGATCCCAGATACGCAGTATTTT | CASSETSGIPDTQYF
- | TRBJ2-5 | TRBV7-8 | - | TGTGCCAGCAGCGTAGGACAGACACAAGAGACCCAGTACTTC | CASSVGQTQETQYF
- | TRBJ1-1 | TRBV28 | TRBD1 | TGTGCCAGCAGTCGCCTAGGACAGGGTAGCACTGAAGCTTTCTTT | CASSRLGQGSTEAFF
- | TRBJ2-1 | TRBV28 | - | TGTGCCAGCAGTTCCTCTAATGAGCAGTTCTTC | CASSSSNEQFF
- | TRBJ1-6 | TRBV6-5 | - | TGTGCCAGCAGTTTGGGGACTCGGGGATCACCCCTCCACTTT | CASSLGTRGSPLHF
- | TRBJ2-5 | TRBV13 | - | TGTGCCAGCAGCTTAGGGAGACAGGTGAGAGAGACCCAGTACTTC | CASSLGRQVRETQYF
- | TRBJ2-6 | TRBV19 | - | TGTGCCAGTAGGGTCCAGGGGCGACACTCTGGGGCCAACGTCCTGACTTTC | CASRVQGRHSGANVLTF
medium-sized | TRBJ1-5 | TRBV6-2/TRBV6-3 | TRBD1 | TGTGCCAGCAGTTACTTCCTAGGACAGGGGGCGAGTGGTCAGCCCCAGCATTTT | CASSYFLGQGASGQPQHF
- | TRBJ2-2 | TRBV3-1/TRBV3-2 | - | TGTGCCAGCAGCCAATCCCCAGGGGCCGGGGAGCTGTTTTTT | CASSQSPGAGELFF
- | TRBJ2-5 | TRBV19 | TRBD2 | TGTGCCAGTAGTATGGGGAGAAGCGGGAGGTACCAAGAGACCCAGTACTTC | CASSMGRSGRYQETQYF
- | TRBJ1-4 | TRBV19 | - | TGTGCCAGTAGTGGGGGGGTTAATGAAAAACTGTTTTTT | CASSGGVNEKLFF
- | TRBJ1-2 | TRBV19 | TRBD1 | TGTGCCAGTAGTAGCAGACTAGATGGACAGGGGGCTGGTGGCTACACCTTC | CASSSRLDGQGAGGYTF
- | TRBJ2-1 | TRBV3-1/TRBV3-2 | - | TGTGCCAGCAGCCAAGATGGACTGGGAGGAGAGCAGTTCTTC | CASSQDGLGGEQFF
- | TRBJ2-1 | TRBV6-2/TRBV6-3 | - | TGTGCCAGCAGTTACTCATTCCGGGACTCGGTAAATGAGCAGTTCTTC | CASSYSFRDSVNEQFF
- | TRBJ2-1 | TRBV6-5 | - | TGTGCCAGCAGTTACTCGTTGGCCGTGGAGCAGTTCTTC | CASSYSLAVEQFF